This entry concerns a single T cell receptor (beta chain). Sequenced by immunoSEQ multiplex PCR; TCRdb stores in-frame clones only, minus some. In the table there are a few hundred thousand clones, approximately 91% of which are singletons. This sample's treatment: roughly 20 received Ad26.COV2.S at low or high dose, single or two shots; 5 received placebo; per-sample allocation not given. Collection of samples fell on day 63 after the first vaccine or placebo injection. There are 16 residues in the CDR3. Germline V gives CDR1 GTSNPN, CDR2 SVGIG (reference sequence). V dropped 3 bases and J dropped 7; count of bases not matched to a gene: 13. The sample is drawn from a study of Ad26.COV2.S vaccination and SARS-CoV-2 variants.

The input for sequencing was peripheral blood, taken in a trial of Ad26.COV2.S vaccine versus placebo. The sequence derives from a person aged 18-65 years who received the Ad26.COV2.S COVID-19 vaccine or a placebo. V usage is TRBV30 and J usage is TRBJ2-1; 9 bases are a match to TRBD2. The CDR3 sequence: CAWRPQGAGGTNEQFF. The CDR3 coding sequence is TGTGCCTGGAGGCCCCAAGGAGCGGGAGGTACAAATGAGCAGTTCTTC.